The rows below give T cell receptor beta chains drawn from one sample of a study of preoperative IRX-2 immunotherapy in early breast cancer. Sequenced by immunoSEQ multiplex PCR; TCRdb stores in-frame clones only, minus some. The table has 2,500 to 3,500 clones, about four fifths seen once. The sequences come from tumor tissue, collected after IRX-2 immunotherapy. The receptors stem from a human donor with breast cancer. The CDR3 runs from the conserved cysteine through the conserved F or W. The D gene is left open where the match is weak. Not all rows give a size; the values are once, few, many and, for expanded clones, a class.

V: TRBV28; J: TRBJ1-1; D: .; size: .; CDR3: CASSLLGNTEAFF; DNA: TGTGCCAGCAGTTTACTGGGGAACACTGAAGCTTTCTTT
V: TRBV6-8; J: TRBJ1-2; D: TRBD1; size: .; CDR3: CASRIRTGGWYGYTF; DNA: TGTGCCAGCAGAATCCGGACAGGGGGCTGGTATGGCTACACCTTC
V: TRBV28; J: TRBJ1-5; D: .; size: .; CDR3: CASKHGISQPQHF; DNA: TGTGCCAGCAAACATGGGATTAGTCAGCCCCAGCATTTT
V: TRBV6-8; J: TRBJ1-2; D: .; size: .; CDR3: CASSLTGFGLVNGYTF; DNA: TGTGCCAGCAGTCTGACAGGATTCGGCCTGGTGAATGGCTACACCTTC
V: TRBV28; J: TRBJ2-7; D: .; size: .; CDR3: CASSPPRGPQYF; DNA: TGTGCCAGCAGTCCCCCGAGGGGCCCGCAGTACTTC
V: TRBV6-8; J: TRBJ2-1; D: .; size: .; CDR3: CASSYMNNEQFF; DNA: TGTGCCAGCAGTTACATGAACAATGAGCAGTTCTTC
V: TRBV11-3; J: TRBJ1-1; D: TRBD1; size: large; CDR3: CASSLRQGGDTEAFF; DNA: TGTGCCAGCAGCCTAAGACAGGGAGGGGACACTGAAGCTTTCTTT
V: TRBV11-3; J: TRBJ2-7; D: .; size: .; CDR3: CASSQQVNSYEQYF; DNA: TGTGCCAGCAGTCAACAGGTAAACTCCTACGAGCAGTACTTC
V: TRBV9; J: TRBJ1-2; D: .; size: .; CDR3: CASSEGGAGGYTF; DNA: TGTGCCAGCAGTGAAGGGGGAGCGGGTGGCTACACCTTC
V: TRBV11-3; J: TRBJ2-6; D: .; size: .; CDR3: CASSLGSGAISGANVLTF; DNA: TGTGCCAGCAGCTTAGGCTCGGGAGCGATCTCTGGGGCCAACGTCCTGACTTTC
V: TRBV11-3; J: TRBJ2-3; D: TRBD2; size: .; CDR3: CASSPELAGGSTDTQYF; DNA: TGTGCCAGCAGCCCGGAGCTAGCGGGGGGAAGCACAGATACGCAGTATTTT
V: TRBV7-1; J: TRBJ2-5; D: TRBD2; size: .; CDR3: CASSIAGAETQYF; DNA: TGTGCCAGCAGCATAGCGGGAGCAGAGACCCAGTACTTC
V: TRBV1; J: TRBJ1-4; D: .; size: once; CDR3: CASSQRGGSNEKLFF; DNA: TGCGCCAGCAGCCAACGTGGGGGGAGTAATGAAAAACTGTTTTTT
V: TRBV28; J: TRBJ2-7; D: TRBD1; size: .; CDR3: CASSSQRTGGMSYEQYF; DNA: TGTGCCAGCAGTTCCCAAAGGACAGGGGGTATGTCCTACGAGCAGTACTTC
V: TRBV28; J: TRBJ1-5; D: .; size: .; CDR3: CASAQPGTLTSSNQPQHF; DNA: TGTGCCAGCGCACAACCCGGGACCCTTACGTCTAGCAATCAGCCCCAGCATTTT
V: TRBV12-2; J: TRBJ1-5; D: .; size: .; CDR3: CATLRGVELSNQPQHF; DNA: TGTGCCACCCTACGTGGGGTGGAATTGAGCAATCAGCCCCAGCATTTT
V: TRBV4-1; J: TRBJ1-5; D: TRBD1; size: .; CDR3: CASSPQDRAGAQPQHF; DNA: TGCGCCAGCAGCCCCCAGGACAGGGCGGGAGCTCAGCCCCAGCATTTT
V: TRBV1; J: TRBJ1-6; D: .; size: .; CDR3: CASSQSRTSPLHF; DNA: TGCGCCAGCAGCCAGAGCCGGACTTCACCCCTCCACTTT
V: TRBV7-2; J: TRBJ1-6; D: .; size: .; CDR3: CASSATLNSPLHF; DNA: TGTGCCAGCAGCGCTACCCTCAATTCACCCCTCCACTTT
V: TRBV30; J: TRBJ2-5; D: .; size: .; CDR3: CAWIVAGGQETQYF; DNA: TGTGCCTGGATCGTGGCAGGCGGACAAGAGACCCAGTACTTC
V: TRBV18; J: TRBJ2-7; D: TRBD2; size: .; CDR3: CASSPGLAGASYEQYF; DNA: TGTGCCAGCTCACCGGGACTAGCGGGGGCCTCATACGAGCAGTACTTC
V: TRBV10-2; J: TRBJ2-7; D: .; size: .; CDR3: CASSDVDSYEQYF; DNA: TGCGCCAGCAGTGATGTCGATTCCTACGAGCAGTACTTC
V: TRBV27; J: TRBJ2-2; D: .; size: .; CDR3: CASRPVDTGELFF; DNA: TGTGCCAGCAGGCCCGTGGACACCGGGGAGCTGTTTTTT
V: TRBV11-3; J: TRBJ1-5; D: .; size: .; CDR3: CASSRGFNNQPQHF; DNA: TGTGCCAGCAGCCGTGGGTTTAACAATCAGCCCCAGCATTTT
V: TRBV6-8; J: TRBJ1-1; D: .; size: .; CDR3: CASSTGHTEAFF; DNA: TGTGCCAGCAGTACAGGGCACACTGAAGCTTTCTTT
V: TRBV6-8; J: TRBJ1-1; D: TRBD1; size: .; CDR3: CASARQGLGTEAFF; DNA: TGTGCCAGCGCCCGACAGGGTCTGGGCACTGAAGCTTTCTTT
V: TRBV1; J: TRBJ1-2; D: .; size: .; CDR3: CASSQLTGTSRYGYTF; DNA: TGCGCCAGCAGCCAACTTACCGGGACGTCGAGGTATGGCTACACCTTC
V: TRBV10-3; J: TRBJ1-4; D: TRBD1; size: .; CDR3: CAISESFRGLEKLFF; DNA: TGTGCCATCAGTGAGTCTTTCAGGGGGCTCGAAAAACTGTTTTTT
V: TRBV5-1; J: TRBJ2-7; D: TRBD1; size: .; CDR3: CASSSQGQANEQYF; DNA: TGCGCCAGCAGCTCCCAGGGACAGGCGAACGAGCAGTACTTC
V: TRBV6-8; J: TRBJ2-3; D: .; size: .; CDR3: CAINEGGLSTDTQYF; DNA: TGTGCCATCAACGAGGGGGGCTTAAGCACAGATACGCAGTATTTT
V: TRBV7-5; J: TRBJ1-2; D: .; size: once; CDR3: CASSPGQEAGYGYTF; DNA: TGTGCCAGCAGCCCAGGACAGGAAGCTGGCTATGGCTACACCTTC
V: TRBV12-5; J: TRBJ1-1; D: .; size: .; CDR3: CASILGLKNTEAFF; DNA: TGTGCCAGCATTCTAGGACTGAAGAACACTGAAGCTTTCTTT
V: TRBV7-5; J: TRBJ2-1; D: .; size: .; CDR3: CASSHRDRDHEQFF; DNA: TGTGCCAGCAGCCATCGGGACAGGGACCATGAGCAGTTCTTC
V: TRBV6-8; J: TRBJ2-5; D: TRBD2; size: .; CDR3: CASSLWTSGAETQYF; DNA: TGTGCCAGCAGCCTTTGGACTAGCGGGGCAGAGACCCAGTACTTC
V: TRBV7-6; J: TRBJ2-5; D: TRBD2; size: .; CDR3: CASSLAGSGGRETQYF; DNA: TGTGCCAGCAGCTTAGCGGGGAGCGGGGGAAGGGAGACCCAGTACTTC
V: TRBV11-3; J: TRBJ2-7; D: TRBD1; size: .; CDR3: CASSPPGQSYEQYF; DNA: TGTGCCAGCAGCCCGCCGGGACAGTCCTACGAGCAGTACTTC
V: TRBV11-3; J: TRBJ1-6; D: TRBD1; size: large; CDR3: CASSSQGAHGSPLHF; DNA: TGTGCCAGCAGCTCCCAGGGGGCGCACGGTTCACCCCTCCACTTT
V: TRBV29-1; J: TRBJ1-4; D: .; size: .; CDR3: CSVTLGQGLNEKLFF; DNA: TGCAGCGTAACCCTCGGCCAGGGCCTAAATGAAAAACTGTTTTTT
V: TRBV6-8; J: TRBJ2-7; D: TRBD2; size: .; CDR3: CASSTTLTGGPTYEQYF; DNA: TGTGCCAGCAGTACCACCTTAACGGGAGGGCCCACCTACGAGCAGTACTTC
V: TRBV23-1; J: TRBJ2-1; D: .; size: .; CDR3: CASSPRDASSYNEQFF; DNA: TGCGCCAGCAGTCCCCGGGACGCAAGCTCCTACAATGAGCAGTTCTTC
V: TRBV30; J: TRBJ1-5; D: .; size: .; CDR3: CAWSINSNQPQHF; DNA: TGTGCCTGGAGTATAAATAGCAATCAGCCCCAGCATTTT
V: TRBV28; J: TRBJ2-2; D: .; size: .; CDR3: CASSSQNTGELFF; DNA: TGTGCCAGCAGTTCCCAGAACACCGGGGAGCTGTTTTTT
V: TRBV12-2; J: TRBJ2-1; D: .; size: once; CDR3: CASIRTPGVTYNEQFF; DNA: TGTGCCAGTATCCGTACCCCCGGTGTCACCTACAATGAGCAGTTCTTC
V: TRBV6-1; J: TRBJ1-3; D: .; size: .; CDR3: CASSEGAASSGNTIYF; DNA: TGTGCCAGCAGTGAAGGGGCGGCTTCCTCTGGAAACACCATATATTTT
V: TRBV11-3; J: TRBJ1-4; D: TRBD1; size: once; CDR3: CASSSPDRGSEKLFF; DNA: TGTGCCAGCAGTTCCCCGGACAGGGGGAGTGAAAAACTGTTTTTT
V: TRBV6-8; J: TRBJ1-1; D: .; size: few; CDR3: CASSFVPRRAFF; DNA: TGTGCCAGCAGTTTCGTTCCCAGGAGGGCTTTCTTT
V: TRBV11-3; J: TRBJ1-3; D: .; size: .; CDR3: CASSLSNSGNTIYF; DNA: TGTGCCAGCAGCTTGTCCAACTCTGGAAACACCATATATTTT